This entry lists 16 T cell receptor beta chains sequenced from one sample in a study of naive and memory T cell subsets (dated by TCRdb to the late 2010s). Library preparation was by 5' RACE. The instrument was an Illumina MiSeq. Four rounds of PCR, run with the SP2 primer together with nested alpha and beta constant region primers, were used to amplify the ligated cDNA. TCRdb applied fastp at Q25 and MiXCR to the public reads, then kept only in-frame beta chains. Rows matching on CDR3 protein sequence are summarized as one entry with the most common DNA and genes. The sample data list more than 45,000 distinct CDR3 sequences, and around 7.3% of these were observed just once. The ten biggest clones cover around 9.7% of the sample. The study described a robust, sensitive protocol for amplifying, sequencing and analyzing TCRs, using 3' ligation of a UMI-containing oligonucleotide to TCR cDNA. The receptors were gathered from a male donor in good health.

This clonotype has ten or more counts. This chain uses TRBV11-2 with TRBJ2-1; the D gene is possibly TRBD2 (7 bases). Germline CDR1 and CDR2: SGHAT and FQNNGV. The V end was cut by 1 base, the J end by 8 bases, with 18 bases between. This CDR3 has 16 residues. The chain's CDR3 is CASSLVVGGPWDEQFF. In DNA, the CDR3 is TGTGCCAGCAGCTTAGTTGTGGGGGGGCCCTGGGATGAGCAGTTCTTC.

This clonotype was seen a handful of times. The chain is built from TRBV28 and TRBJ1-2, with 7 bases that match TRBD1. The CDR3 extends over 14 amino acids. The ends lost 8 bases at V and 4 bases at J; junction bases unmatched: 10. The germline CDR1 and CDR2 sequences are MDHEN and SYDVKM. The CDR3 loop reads CASGMVTGLYGYTF. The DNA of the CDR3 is TGTGCCAGCGGTATGGTGACAGGGCTCTATGGCTACACCTTC.

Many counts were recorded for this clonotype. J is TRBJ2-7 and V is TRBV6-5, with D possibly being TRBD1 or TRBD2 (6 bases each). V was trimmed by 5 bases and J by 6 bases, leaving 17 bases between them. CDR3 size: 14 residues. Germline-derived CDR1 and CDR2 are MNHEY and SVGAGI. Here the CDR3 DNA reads TGTGCCAGCAGTAGCCCCAACAGGGAGGTCGAGCAGTACTTC. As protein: CASSSPNREVEQYF.

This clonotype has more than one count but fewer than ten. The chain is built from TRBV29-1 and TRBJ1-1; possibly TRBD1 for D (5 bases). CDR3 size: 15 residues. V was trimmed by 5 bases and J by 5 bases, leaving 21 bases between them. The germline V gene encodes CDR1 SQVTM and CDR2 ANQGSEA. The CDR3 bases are TGCAGCGTTTACGGGATGGGGGGAGCGGGAACTGAAGCTTTCTTT. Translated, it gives CSVYGMGGAGTEAFF.

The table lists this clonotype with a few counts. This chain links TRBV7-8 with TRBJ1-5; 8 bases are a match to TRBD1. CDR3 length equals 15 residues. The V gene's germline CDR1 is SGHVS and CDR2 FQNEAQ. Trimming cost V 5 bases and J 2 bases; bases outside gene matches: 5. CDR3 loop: CASSLQGVGNQPQHF. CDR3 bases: TGTGCCAGCAGCCTACAGGGGGTTGGCAATCAGCCCCAGCATTTT.

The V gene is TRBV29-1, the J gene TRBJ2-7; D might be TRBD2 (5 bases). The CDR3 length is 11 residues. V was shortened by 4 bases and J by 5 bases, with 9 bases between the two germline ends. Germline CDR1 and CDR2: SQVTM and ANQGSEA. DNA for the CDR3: TGCAGCGTTGGGAGCGGAGACGAGCAGTACTTC. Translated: CSVGSGDEQYF.

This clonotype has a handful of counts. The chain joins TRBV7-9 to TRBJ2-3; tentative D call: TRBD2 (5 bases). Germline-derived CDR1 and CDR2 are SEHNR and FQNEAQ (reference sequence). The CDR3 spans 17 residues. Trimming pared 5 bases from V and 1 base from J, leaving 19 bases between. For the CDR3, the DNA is TGTGCCAGCAGCCTTACTCGCCTCCAGCGGCGCACAGATACGCAGTATTTT. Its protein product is CASSLTRLQRRTDTQYF.

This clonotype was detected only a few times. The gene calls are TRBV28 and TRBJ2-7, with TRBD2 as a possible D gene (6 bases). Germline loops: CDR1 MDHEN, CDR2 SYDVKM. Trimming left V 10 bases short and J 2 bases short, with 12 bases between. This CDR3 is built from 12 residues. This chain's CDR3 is CATPGSAYEQYF. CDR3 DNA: TGTGCCACCCCCGGGAGCGCCTACGAGCAGTACTTC.

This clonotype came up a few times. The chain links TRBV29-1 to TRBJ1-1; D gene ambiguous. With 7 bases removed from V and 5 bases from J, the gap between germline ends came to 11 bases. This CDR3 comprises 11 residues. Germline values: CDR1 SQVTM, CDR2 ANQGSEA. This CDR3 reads CSGREATEAFF. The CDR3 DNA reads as TGCAGCGGTCGGGAAGCGACTGAAGCTTTCTTT.

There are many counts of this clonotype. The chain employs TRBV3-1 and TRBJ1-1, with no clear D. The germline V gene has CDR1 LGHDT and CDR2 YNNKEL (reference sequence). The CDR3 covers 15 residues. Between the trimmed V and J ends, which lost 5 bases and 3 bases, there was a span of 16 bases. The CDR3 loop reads CASSDKWKGDTEAFF. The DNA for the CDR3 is TGTGCCAGCAGCGACAAGTGGAAGGGAGACACTGAAGCTTTCTTT. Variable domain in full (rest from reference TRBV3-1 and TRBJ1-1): DTAVSQTPKYLVTQMGNDKSIKCEQNLGHDTMYWYKQDSKKFLKIMFSYNNKELIINETVPNRFSPKSPDKAHLNLHINSLELGDSAVYFCASSDKWKGDTEAFFGQGTRLTVV.

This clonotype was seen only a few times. The CDR3 loop is CARSPNWDEQFF. CDR3 DNA sequence: TGTGCCAGAAGCCCCAACTGGGATGAGCAGTTCTTC. This sequence joins TRBV5-3 and TRBJ2-1; D is unclear. TRBV5-3 is labeled an ORF, and its function is uncertain. V was clipped by 4 bases and J by 8 bases, with 10 bases between them. The CDR3 sequence is 12 residues long.

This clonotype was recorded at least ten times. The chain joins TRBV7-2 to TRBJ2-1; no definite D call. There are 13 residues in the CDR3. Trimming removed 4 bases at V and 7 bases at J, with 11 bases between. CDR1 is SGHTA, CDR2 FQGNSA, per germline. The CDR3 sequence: CASSSLWGNEQFF. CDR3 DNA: TGTGCCAGCAGCTCTCTTTGGGGAAATGAGCAGTTCTTC.

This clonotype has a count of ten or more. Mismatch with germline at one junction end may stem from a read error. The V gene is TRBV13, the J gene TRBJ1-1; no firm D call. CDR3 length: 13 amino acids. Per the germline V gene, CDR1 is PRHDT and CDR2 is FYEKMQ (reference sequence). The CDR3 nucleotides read TGTGCCAGCAGCTCCGGGCCACAGACCCACCCCCTCTTT. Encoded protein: CASSSGPQTHPLF.

Here the CDR3 reads CASSPPGRTSTYNEQFF. In DNA form, the CDR3 reads TGTGCCAGCAGCCCCCCCGGCCGGACTAGCACTTACAATGAGCAGTTCTTC. V gene TRBV21-1 combines with J gene TRBJ2-1; the tabulated D call, TRBD1, remains unverified against the DNA. TRBV21-1 is a pseudogene locus. This CDR3 contains 17 residues.

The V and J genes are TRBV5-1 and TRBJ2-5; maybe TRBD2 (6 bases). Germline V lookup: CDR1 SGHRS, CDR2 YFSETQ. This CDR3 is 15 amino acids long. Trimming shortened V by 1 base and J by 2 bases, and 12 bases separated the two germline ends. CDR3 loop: CASSLSGDPQETQYF. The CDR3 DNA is TGCGCCAGCAGCTTGTCGGGGGACCCTCAAGAGACCCAGTACTTC.

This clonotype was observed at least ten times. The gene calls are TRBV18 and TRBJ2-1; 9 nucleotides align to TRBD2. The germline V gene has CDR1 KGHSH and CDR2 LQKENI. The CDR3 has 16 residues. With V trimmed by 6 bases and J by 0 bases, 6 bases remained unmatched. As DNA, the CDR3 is TGTGCCAGCTCCCCGCCTAGCGGGATCTCCTACAATGAGCAGTTCTTC. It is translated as CASSPPSGISYNEQFF.